This entry lists 26 T cell receptor beta chains sequenced from one sample in a study of CD8 T cells in ankylosing spondylitis. TCRdb ran MiXCR on the 5' RACE reads and lists one entry per CDR3 protein. The sample contains some 87,000 distinct CDR3 sequences, roughly 27% of which appear only once. The sample was blood, either unsorted or a sorted T cell fraction (not recorded which). The receptor source for this set is a male donor with ankylosing spondylitis or in good health (not recorded which).

The V gene is TRBV20-1, the J gene TRBJ1-2; TRBD1 agrees at 8 bases. CDR1 is DFQATT and CDR2 is SNEGSKA in the germline V gene (reference sequence). The CDR3 consists of 18 residues. After removal of 0 bases from V and 2 bases from J, the junction contained 14 bases not matched to a gene. The DNA for the CDR3 is TGCAGTGCTAGAGACGAGTTGTGGGGACGACAGGGGAACTATGGCTACACCTTC. Translating it yields CSARDELWGRQGNYGYTF.

The chain couples TRBV12-3 or TRBV12-4 to TRBJ1-5, with D perhaps TRBD1 (6 bases). There are 16 residues in the CDR3. Trimming stripped 1 base from V and 4 bases from J, with 14 bases between. As DNA, the CDR3 is TGTGCCAGCAGTTTAGTTTCAGGGGTTGGGAATCAGCCCCAGCATTTT. The encoded protein is CASSLVSGVGNQPQHF.

In this sample, this clonotype turned up once. The chain is built from TRBV5-1 and TRBJ2-2, with 7 bases matching TRBD2. Unmatched junction bases numbered 9, after V lost 7 bases and J lost 3 bases. This CDR3 region has 15 residues. The V gene's germline CDR1 is SGHRS and CDR2 YFSETQ. This CDR3 reads CASGSGDYHTGELFF. Written as DNA, the CDR3 is TGCGCCAGCGGATCCGGGGACTACCACACCGGGGAGCTGTTTTTT.

The chain recombines TRBV9 with TRBJ1-3; D gene ambiguous. Trimming removed 2 bases from V and 3 bases from J, with 6 bases in between. CDR3 size: 13 residues. Germline V gives CDR1 SGDLS, CDR2 YYNGEE. CDR3 nucleotides: TGTGCCAGCAGCGTGGACGTTGGAAACACCATATATTTT. It yields the protein CASSVDVGNTIYF.

V and J are TRBV27 and TRBJ2-2, with a weak D call TRBD2 (5 bases). V was cut by 5 bases and J by 4 bases, with 17 bases left in between. CDR1 MNHEY and CDR2 SMNVEV come from the germline V gene (reference sequence). CDR3 length equals 16 residues. CDR3 sequence reads: CASSERADSSTGELFF. In DNA, the CDR3 is TGTGCCAGCAGTGAAAGGGCGGACTCGAGCACCGGGGAGCTGTTTTTT.

This clonotype came up many times. The CDR3 loop reads CASSAPGLAGGPSYEQYF. In DNA, the CDR3 is TGTGCCAGCAGCGCCCCGGGACTAGCGGGAGGTCCTAGTTACGAGCAGTACTTC. This chain links TRBV11-1 with TRBJ2-7, with 15 bases fitting TRBD2. Germline CDR1 is SGHAT and CDR2 is FQDESV (reference sequence). The CDR3 sequence is 18 residues long. The J segment lost 4 bases and the V segment lost 5 bases, leaving 12 bases of the junction unmatched.

In its sample, this clonotype was seen many times. The chain has TRBV12-3 or TRBV12-4 and TRBJ2-5; D not certain. V was cut by 6 bases and J by 3 bases, with 8 bases left in between. There are 12 residues in the CDR3. In nucleotides, the CDR3 is TGTGCCAGCAGGAGGACGGAAGAGACCCAGTACTTC. Translated, it gives CASRRTEETQYF.

V and J are TRBV18 and TRBJ2-7, with 9 bases identical to TRBD2. CDR3 size: 14 residues. The V gene end was trimmed by 3 bases and the J gene end by 7 bases; junction bases not matched to a gene: 7. Germline assignment: CDR1 KGHSH and CDR2 LQKENI. The CDR3 nucleotides are TGTGCCAGCTCACCTGGGACTAGCCGTTTTGAGCAGTACGTC. Its translation: CASSPGTSRFEQYV.

This clonotype occurred a few times. The chain joins TRBV5-1 to TRBJ2-3, with a tentative D call TRBD2 (6 bases). Germline lookup yields CDR1 SGHRS and CDR2 YFSETQ. The CDR3 loop spans 15 amino acids. V gave up 4 bases and J gave up 2 bases, with 14 bases separating them. CDR3 in amino acids: CASSPGGAFTDTQYF. The CDR3 DNA is TGCGCCAGCAGCCCAGGCGGGGCATTCACAGATACGCAGTATTTT.

In nucleotides, the CDR3 is TGCAGTGCTACCGAACCGGGTCGAGGCACAGATACGCAGTATTTT. It encodes CSATEPGRGTDTQYF. V is TRBV20-1 and J is TRBJ2-3, with D unresolved. The CDR3 sequence is 15 residues long. V was cut by 4 bases and J by 1 base, with 15 bases left in between. Germline V gene sequence: CDR1 DFQATT, CDR2 SNEGSKA (reference sequence).

The V gene is TRBV12-3 or TRBV12-4, the J gene TRBJ1-5; D uncertain. V was trimmed by 4 bases and J by 9 bases, leaving 10 bases between them. The CDR3 runs to 12 residues. CDR3: CASSSLGRPQHF. The DNA of the CDR3 is TGTGCCAGCAGTTCTCTAGGTCGGCCCCAGCATTTT.

The CDR3 loop reads CATGQGVMSWQFF. The CDR3 region has the DNA TGTGCCACCGGACAGGGAGTAATGAGTTGGCAGTTCTTC. The chain joins TRBV15 to TRBJ2-1; 8 nucleotides align to TRBD1. The CDR3 length is 13 residues. Germline V gene lookup returns CDR1 LNHNV and CDR2 YYDKDF (reference sequence). V was pared by 8 bases and J by 12 bases, with 12 bases of the junction left unmatched. The entire variable domain, with the rest obtained from reference TRBV15 and TRBJ2-1, is as follows: DAMVIQNPRYQVTQFGKPVTLSCSQTLNHNVMYWYQQKSSQAPKLLFHYYDKDFNNEADTPDNFQSRRPNTSFCFLDIRSPGLGDTAMYLCATGQGVMSWQFFGPGTRLTVL.

The table lists this clonotype with a few counts. This chain's CDR3 is CASSGFLHEQYF. As DNA, the CDR3 is TGTGCCAGCAGTGGGTTCCTCCACGAGCAGTACTTC. The chain carries TRBV12-3 or TRBV12-4 and TRBJ2-7; D gene uncertain. The CDR3 runs to 12 residues. V lost 5 bases and J 5 bases, leaving 10 bases between the germline ends.

This clonotype was detected only a few times. The V and J genes are TRBV7-6 and TRBJ2-2, with 9 bases aligning to TRBD1. Germline V CDR1 and CDR2: SGHVS, FNYEAQ. CDR3 length: 15 amino acids. V gave up 4 bases and J gave up 5 bases; unmatched junction bases: 5. The CDR3 nucleotides are TGTGCCAGCAGCTCCGGGACAGGGAGGACCGGGGAGCTGTTTTTT. This codes for CASSSGTGRTGELFF.

The V call is TRBV12-3 or TRBV12-4, the J call TRBJ1-5, with D possibly being TRBD1 (5 bases). V was cut by 6 bases and J by 3 bases, with 12 bases left in between. The CDR3 is 14 amino acids. The CDR3, as DNA: TGTGCCAGCAGCCCGACTGGGACCAATCAGCCCCAGCATTTT. Translating gives CASSPTGTNQPQHF.

This clonotype came up a few times. The rearrangement links TRBV5-1 to TRBJ2-3, with 9 positions matching TRBD1. The CDR3 is made up of 18 amino acids. V lost 0 bases and J lost 6; bases outside the gene matches: 14. CDR1 is SGHRS and CDR2 is YFSETQ in the germline V gene. The CDR3 loop reads CASSLDPTTGGLTDTQYF. Written as DNA, the CDR3 is TGCGCCAGCAGCTTGGACCCTACGACAGGGGGTTTGACCGATACGCAGTATTTT.

This clonotype occurred many times. In DNA form, the CDR3 reads TGTGCCAGCAGCCTCGGGGGGACAGCCCAGCATTTT. Translated: CASSLGGTAQHF. The chain combines TRBV7-8 with TRBJ1-5; 7 nucleotides line up with TRBD1. J gave up 11 bases and V 5 bases, and 6 bases lay outside the gene matches. Germline CDR1 reads SGHVS; CDR2 reads FQNEAQ. The CDR3 runs to 12 residues.

This clonotype turned up a few times. The rearrangement links TRBV18 to TRBJ2-7; no firm D call. V lost 1 base to trimming and J lost 2 bases, with 12 bases between them. Germline CDR1 reads KGHSH; CDR2 reads LQKENI. The CDR3 contains 15 residues. The CDR3 DNA sequence: TGTGCCAGCTCACCACGAGTTGCGACTGCCTACGAGCAGTACTTC. Protein sequence: CASSPRVATAYEQYF. The entire variable domain, with the rest obtained from reference TRBV18 and TRBJ2-7, is as follows: NAGVMQNPRHLVRRRGQEARLRCSPMKGHSHVYWYRQLPEEGLKFMVYLQKENIIDESGMPKERFSAEFPKEGPSILRIQQVVRGDSAAYFCASSPRVATAYEQYFGPGTRLTVT.

This chain joins TRBV27 and TRBJ2-1, with a tentative D call TRBD2 (6 bases). CDR1 MNHEY and CDR2 SMNVEV come from the germline V gene (reference sequence). Between the trimmed V and J ends, which lost 3 bases and 8 bases, there was a span of 26 bases. The CDR3 covers 18 residues. DNA for the CDR3: TGTGCCAGCAGTTTCGGCCCTCTTTATGCAGGGACGGGGGATGAGCAGTTCTTC. It is translated as CASSFGPLYAGTGDEQFF.

This chain links TRBV5-6 with TRBJ1-4; no firm D call. The CDR3 spans 14 residues. Trimming took off 2 bases at V and 10 bases at J, with 15 bases between the two ends. Germline V gene lookup returns CDR1 SGHDT and CDR2 YYEEEE. CDR3 in amino acids: CASSLGRSKSKLFF. As DNA, the CDR3 is TGTGCCAGCAGCTTAGGGAGGTCCAAGTCAAAACTGTTTTTT. Full variable domain (rest looked up from reference TRBV5-6 and TRBJ1-4): DAGVTQSPTHLIKTRGQQVTLRCSPKSGHDTVSWYQQALGQGPQFIFQYYEEEERQRGNFPDRFSGHQFPNYSSELNVNALLLGDSALYLCASSLGRSKSKLFFGSGTQLSVL.

The chain is built from TRBV12-3 or TRBV12-4 and TRBJ1-4; D unresolved. The CDR3 extends over 12 amino acids. The V and J ends lost 5 bases and 8 bases respectively, with 9 bases between them. The CDR3 region has the DNA TGTGCCAGCAGTCTATTTGGGGAAAAACTGTTTTTT. Translating gives CASSLFGEKLFF.

This clonotype was seen at least ten times. This chain links TRBV27 with TRBJ2-1; D is unclear. V gave up 3 bases and J gave up 8 bases, with 5 bases separating them. Germline assignment: CDR1 MNHEY and CDR2 SMNVEV (reference sequence). CDR3 size: 11 residues. For the CDR3, the DNA is TGTGCCAGCAGTTTTTTAGATGAGCAGTTCTTC. This gives the protein CASSFLDEQFF.

The CDR3 nucleotides are TGCAGTGCTAGAGATCAAGTAGCTATCAATGAGCAGTTCTTC. Translation gives CSARDQVAINEQFF. The V call is TRBV20-1, the J call TRBJ2-1, with unresolved D. This CDR3 is built from 14 residues. Germline lookup yields CDR1 DFQATT and CDR2 SNEGSKA (reference sequence). V was shortened by 0 bases and J by 6 bases, with 12 bases between the two germline ends.

V is TRBV5-1 and J is TRBJ1-2; TRBD1 might be the D (5 bases). This CDR3 contains 14 residues. The V end lost 3 bases, the J end lost 13 bases, and 22 bases lay between the germline ends. Germline CDR1 SGHRS, CDR2 YFSETQ. CDR3 sequence: CASSSRGSAPPITF. CDR3 sequence (DNA): TGCGCCAGCAGCTCACGGGGGAGCGCTCCCCCTATCACCTTC. The full variable domain, its missing parts supplied by reference TRBV5-1 and TRBJ1-2, is KAGVTQTPRYLIKTRGQQVTLSCSPISGHRSVSWYQQTPGQGLQFLFEYFSETQRNKGNFPGRFSGRQFSNSRSEMNVSTLELGDSALYLCASSSRGSAPPITFGSGTRLTVV.

The chain links TRBV6-5 to TRBJ2-1; 7 bases line up with TRBD1. The CDR3 is made up of 14 amino acids. In germline, CDR1 is MNHEY, CDR2 SVGAGI. V dropped 5 bases and J dropped 10; count of bases not matched to a gene: 11. CDR3 amino acids: CASSTKWDSQEQFF. CDR3 DNA: TGTGCCAGCAGTACTAAATGGGACAGTCAAGAGCAGTTCTTC.

This clonotype was counted once. The chain joins TRBV5-1 to TRBJ2-5; D call uncertain. The germline gives CDR1 SGHRS, CDR2 YFSETQ. Trimming took 0 bases from V and 1 from J, leaving 7 bases between them. There are 14 residues in the CDR3. For the CDR3, the DNA is TGCGCCAGCAGCTTGGGAGTATTCCAAGAGACCCAGTACTTC. This sequence encodes CASSLGVFQETQYF.